This TCR beta chain came from a study of shared clonotypes between healthy human individuals. Study-level points and caveats: The study found roughly 5% of naive CD4 clonotypes shared across four donors. Sampling used blood alone; tissue repertoires probably differ.

In the original workflow: Sequence data from immunoSEQ were junction-only and lacked quality scores; consequently, filtering differed. TCRdb's copy holds only in-frame clones and misses some; the assay was immunoSEQ multiplex PCR. The D gene and trimming were derived from the DNA, and the V and J assignments and clone size from that table. The repertoire holds roughly 890,000 clones, 80% to 95% seen once, with about 24% in the top ten. Naive CD8 populations comprised CD45RO-negative cells positively selected for CCR7, excluding terminally differentiated effector memory CD45RA+ cells. CDR3 length equals 16 residues. V lost 10 bases and J lost 7; bases outside the gene matches: 16. Germline CDR1 and CDR2: LNHDA and SQIVND (reference sequence). On this clone: The antigen remains undetermined.

This chain links TRBV19 with TRBJ2-2, with 9 bases aligning to TRBD1. The sequenced sample consisted of naive CD8+ T cells sorted from blood. This TCR derives from a young man in good health. The CDR3 nucleotides are TGTGCCACGTACCCCGGGACAGGGATTCGTGACGGGGAGCTGTTTTTT. Translating gives CATYPGTGIRDGELFF.